This TCR beta chain stems from a study of Graves' ophthalmopathy and Graves' hyperthyroidism. RNA transcripts served as template for amplifying TCR beta CDR3 sequences. HTBI-primed RT-PCR formed the first round, and a multiplex PCR formed the second. TCRdb re-called the multiplex PCR reads through MiXCR, storing one row per CDR3 protein. This sample has some 1.1 million distinct CDR3 sequences, with about 36% found just once. This clonotype was counted many times. Its antigen is undetermined. Hyperthyroidism in these 18- to 65-year-old patients was newly diagnosed, lasting under 2 months. None of the included patients had other autoimmune diseases, uncontrolled infections, pregnancy or lactation, as these led to exclusion. Diagnosis used clinical symptoms, serum thyroxine, TRAb, thyroid ultrasound and orbital computed tomography. The CDR3 has 13 residues. Germline CDR1 SQVTM, CDR2 ANQGSEA. The J segment lost 2 bases and the V segment lost 8 bases, leaving 8 bases of the junction unmatched.

Study conclusions and caveats: In blood appeared most of the expanded thyroid clonotypes whose frequency exceeded 0.001.

The sample taken for sequencing was peripheral blood or thyroid tissue (not recorded which). The J gene is TRBJ1-1, the V gene TRBV29-1, with 7 bases fitting TRBD1. This clonotype was obtained from an adult man with Graves' hyperthyroidism. The CDR3, as DNA: TGCAGCTTGGGACAGTCAGAAAACACTGAAGCTTTCTTT. This translates into CSLGQSENTEAFF.